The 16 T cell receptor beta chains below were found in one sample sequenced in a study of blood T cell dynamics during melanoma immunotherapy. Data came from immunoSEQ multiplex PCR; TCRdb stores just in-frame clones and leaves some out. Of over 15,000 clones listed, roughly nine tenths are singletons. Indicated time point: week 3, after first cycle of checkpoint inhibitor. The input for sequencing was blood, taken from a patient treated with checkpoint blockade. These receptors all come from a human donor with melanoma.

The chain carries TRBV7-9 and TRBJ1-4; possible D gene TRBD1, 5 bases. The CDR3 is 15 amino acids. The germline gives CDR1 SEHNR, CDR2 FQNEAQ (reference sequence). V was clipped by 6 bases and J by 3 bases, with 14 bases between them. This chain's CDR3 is CASRRDSLPNEKLFF. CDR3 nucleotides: TGTGCCAGCAGGCGTGACAGTCTGCCTAATGAAAAACTGTTTTTT.

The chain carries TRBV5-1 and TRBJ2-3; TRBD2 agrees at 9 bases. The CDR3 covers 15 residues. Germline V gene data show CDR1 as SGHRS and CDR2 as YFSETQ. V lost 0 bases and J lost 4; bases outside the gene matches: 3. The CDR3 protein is CASSLGLAGADTQYF. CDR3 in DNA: TGCGCCAGCAGCTTGGGATTAGCGGGAGCAGATACGCAGTATTTT.

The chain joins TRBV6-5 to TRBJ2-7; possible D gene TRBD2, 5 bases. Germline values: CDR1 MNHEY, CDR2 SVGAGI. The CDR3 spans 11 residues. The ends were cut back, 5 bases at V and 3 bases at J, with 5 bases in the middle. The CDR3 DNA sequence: TGTGCCAGCAGTGACTACTACGAGCAGTACTTC. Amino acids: CASSDYYEQYF.

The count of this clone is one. CDR3 residues: CASSQAPGLAYEQYF. For the CDR3, the DNA is TGCGCCAGCAGTCAAGCTCCTGGTCTGGCCTACGAGCAGTACTTC. The V call is TRBV23-1, the J call TRBJ2-7; the D is unclear. TRBV23-1 falls under the ORF class, with uncertain function. The CDR3 totals 15 residues. V was clipped by 2 bases and J by 2 bases, with 13 bases between them.

The CDR3 sequence: CASSVNPLPGLAVDLDTQYF. The CDR3 DNA reads TGTGCCAGCAGCGTAAACCCCCTACCCGGACTAGCCGTCGACTTGGATACGCAGTATTTT. The gene calls are TRBV9 and TRBJ2-3, with 8 nucleotides matching TRBD2. The CDR3 contains 20 residues. V gave up 1 base and J gave up 6 bases; unmatched junction bases: 22. Germline CDR1 and CDR2: SGDLS and YYNGEE.

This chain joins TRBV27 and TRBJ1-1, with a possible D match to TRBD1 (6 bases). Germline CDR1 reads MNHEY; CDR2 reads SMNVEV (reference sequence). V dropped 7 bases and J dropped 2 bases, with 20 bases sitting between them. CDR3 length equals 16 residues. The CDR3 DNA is TGTGCCAGCATACCCTCCTGGGGGGCGGGAAACACTGAAGCTTTCTTT. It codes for CASIPSWGAGNTEAFF.

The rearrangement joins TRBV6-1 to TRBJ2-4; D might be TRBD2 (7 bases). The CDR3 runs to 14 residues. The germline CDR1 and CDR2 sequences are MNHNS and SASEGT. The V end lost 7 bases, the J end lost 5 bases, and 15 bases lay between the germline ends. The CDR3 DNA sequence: TGTGCCAGCAATGGGGGGGCGATCGAAAACATTCAGTACTTC. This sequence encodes CASNGGAIENIQYF.

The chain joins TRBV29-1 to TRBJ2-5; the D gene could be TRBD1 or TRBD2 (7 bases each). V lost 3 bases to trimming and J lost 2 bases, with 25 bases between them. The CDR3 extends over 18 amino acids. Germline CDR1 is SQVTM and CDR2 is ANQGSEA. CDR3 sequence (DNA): TGCAGCGTTGAGTACTACTCAGGGGGGGGTATCGGACAAGAGACCCAGTACTTC. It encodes CSVEYYSGGGIGQETQYF.

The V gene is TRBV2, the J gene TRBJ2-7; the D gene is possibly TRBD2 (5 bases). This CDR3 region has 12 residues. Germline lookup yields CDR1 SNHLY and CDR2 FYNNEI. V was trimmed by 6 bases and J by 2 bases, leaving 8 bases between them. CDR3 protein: CASRTRAYEQYF. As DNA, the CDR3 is TGTGCCAGCAGAACTAGGGCCTACGAGCAGTACTTC. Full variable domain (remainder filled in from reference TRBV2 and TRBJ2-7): EPEVTQTPSHQVTQMGQEVILRCVPISNHLYFYWYRQILGQKVEFLVSFYNNEISEKSEIFDDQFSVERPDGSNFTLKIRSTKLEDSAMYFCASRTRAYEQYFGPGTRLTVT.

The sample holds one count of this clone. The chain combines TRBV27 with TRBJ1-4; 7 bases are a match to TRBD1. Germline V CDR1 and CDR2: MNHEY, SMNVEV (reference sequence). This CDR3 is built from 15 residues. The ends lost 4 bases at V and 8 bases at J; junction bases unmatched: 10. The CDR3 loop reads CASSSSGTVSEKLFF. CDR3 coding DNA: TGTGCCAGCAGTTCCTCCGGGACAGTTTCCGAAAAACTGTTTTTT.

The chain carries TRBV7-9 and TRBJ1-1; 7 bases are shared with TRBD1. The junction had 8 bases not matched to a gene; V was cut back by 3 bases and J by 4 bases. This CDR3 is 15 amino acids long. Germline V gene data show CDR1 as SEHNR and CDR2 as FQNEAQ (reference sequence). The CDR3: CASSLRLGTVTEAFF. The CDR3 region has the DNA TGTGCCAGCAGCTTGAGGCTCGGGACAGTCACTGAAGCTTTCTTT. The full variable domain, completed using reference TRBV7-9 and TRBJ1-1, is DTGVSQNPRHKITKRGQNVTFRCDPISEHNRLYWYRQTLGQGPEFLTYFQNEAQLEKSRLLSDRFSAERPKGSFSTLEIQRTEQGDSAMYLCASSLRLGTVTEAFFGQGTRLTVV.

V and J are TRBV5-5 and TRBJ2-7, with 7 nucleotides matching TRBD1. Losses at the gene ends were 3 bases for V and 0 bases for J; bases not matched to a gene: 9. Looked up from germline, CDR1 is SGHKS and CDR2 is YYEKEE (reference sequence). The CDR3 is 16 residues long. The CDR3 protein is CASSSSGQASSYEQYF. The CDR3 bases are TGTGCCAGCAGCTCCTCCGGACAGGCGAGCTCCTACGAGCAGTACTTC.

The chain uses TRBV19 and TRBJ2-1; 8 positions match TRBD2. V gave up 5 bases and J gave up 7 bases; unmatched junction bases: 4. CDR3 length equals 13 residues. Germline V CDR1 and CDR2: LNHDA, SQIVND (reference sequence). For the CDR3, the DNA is TGTGCCAGTAGTGTGGCGGGAGGAAATGAGCAGTTCTTC. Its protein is CASSVAGGNEQFF.

The CDR3 DNA sequence: TGTGCCAGCAGTGAAGGGCAGCACACCGGGGAGCTGTTTTTT. It is translated as CASSEGQHTGELFF. The V call is TRBV6-1, the J call TRBJ2-2; the D is unclear. Trimming took 1 base from V and 3 from J, leaving 6 bases between them. The V gene's germline CDR1 is MNHNS and CDR2 SASEGT. The CDR3 consists of 14 residues.

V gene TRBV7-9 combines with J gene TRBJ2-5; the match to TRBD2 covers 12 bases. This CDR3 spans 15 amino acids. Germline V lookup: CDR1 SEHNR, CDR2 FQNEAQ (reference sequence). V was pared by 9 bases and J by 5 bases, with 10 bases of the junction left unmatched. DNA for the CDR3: TGTGCCAGTGGGGAGACTAGCGGGAGTTTGGAGACCCAGTACTTC. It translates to CASGETSGSLETQYF.

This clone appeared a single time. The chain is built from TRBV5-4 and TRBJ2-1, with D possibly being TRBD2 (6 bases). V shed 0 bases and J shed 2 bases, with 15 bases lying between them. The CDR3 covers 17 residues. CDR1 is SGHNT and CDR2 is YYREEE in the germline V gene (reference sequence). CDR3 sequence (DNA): TGTGCCAGCAGCTTGGGGGCTAAGGCGGGGCCCTACAATGAGCAGTTCTTC. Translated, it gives CASSLGAKAGPYNEQFF.